The next 24 T cell receptor beta chains were all read from a single sample in a study of CD8 T cells in ankylosing spondylitis. TCRdb called the 5' RACE reads again in MiXCR, with one record for every CDR3 protein. The repertoire holds about 220,000 distinct CDR3 sequences, with over 9.5% as singletons. The sample comprised blood, either unsorted or a sorted T cell fraction (not recorded which). Receptors were obtained from a male donor with ankylosing spondylitis or in good health (not recorded which).

This clonotype was observed a few times. V and J are TRBV6-5 and TRBJ1-2; 7 bases fit TRBD1. Germline CDR1 is MNHEY and CDR2 is SVGAGI. V lost 0 bases and J lost 4; bases outside the gene matches: 8. CDR3 length: 16 amino acids. CDR3 nucleotides: TGTGCCAGCAGTTACTCGGCCGGGACAGCAATCTATGGCTACACCTTC. As protein: CASSYSAGTAIYGYTF.

The J gene is TRBJ2-7, the V gene TRBV12-3 or TRBV12-4, with 8 positions matching TRBD1. This CDR3 has 15 residues. The ends lost 6 bases at V and 4 bases at J; junction bases unmatched: 11. The CDR3 reads CASSTGGTGAYEQYF. For the CDR3, the DNA is TGTGCCAGCAGCACTGGGGGGACAGGCGCATACGAGCAGTACTTC.

Many counts were recorded for this clonotype. V usage is TRBV30 and J usage is TRBJ2-3; no definite D call. Trimming took 3 bases from V and 2 from J, leaving 6 bases between them. The CDR3 totals 12 residues. The germline CDR1 and CDR2 sequences are GTSNPN and SVGIG (reference sequence). The CDR3, as DNA: TGTGCCTGGAGCCCTGCCACAGATACGCAGTATTTT. This gives the protein CAWSPATDTQYF.

This clonotype was detected ten times or more. The DNA of the CDR3 is TGCAGTGCTAGAGAAATAGGACTAGCACACAATGAGCAGTTCTTC. Its protein is CSAREIGLAHNEQFF. This chain joins TRBV20-1 and TRBJ2-1; 8 nucleotides agree with TRBD2. Germline CDR1 and CDR2: DFQATT and SNEGSKA (reference sequence). This CDR3 region has 15 residues. Trimming removed 0 bases from V and 5 bases from J; junction bases left unmatched: 6.

This clonotype was detected ten times or more. This chain joins TRBV6-5 and TRBJ2-2; D gene unclear. CDR1 is MNHEY and CDR2 is SVGAGI in the germline V gene. The length of the CDR3 is 17 residues. V lost 2 bases and J lost 1, with 14 bases in between. CDR3 residues: CASSYDNFDVNTGELFF. As DNA, the CDR3 is TGTGCCAGCAGTTACGACAACTTTGACGTGAACACCGGGGAGCTGTTTTTT.

A few counts support this clonotype. This chain uses TRBV12-3 or TRBV12-4 with TRBJ1-1; 8 bases agree with TRBD1. This CDR3 is built from 16 residues. V dropped 5 bases and J dropped 1; count of bases not matched to a gene: 9. CDR3: CASSLQSGTGNTEAFF. DNA of the CDR3: TGTGCCAGCAGTCTCCAGTCAGGGACAGGGAACACTGAAGCTTTCTTT.

This clonotype was seen only once. This chain uses TRBV14 with TRBJ2-2; 8 nucleotides match TRBD1. The ends lost 6 bases at V and 4 bases at J; junction bases unmatched: 10. The V gene's germline CDR1 is SGHDN and CDR2 FVKESK. The CDR3 is 16 amino acids. The CDR3 is CASRPTGTGATGELFF. CDR3 DNA sequence: TGTGCCAGCAGACCAACCGGGACAGGAGCCACCGGGGAGCTGTTTTTT.

This clonotype was recorded many times. The gene calls are TRBV27 and TRBJ1-1; D not resolved. Germline assignment: CDR1 MNHEY and CDR2 SMNVEV (reference sequence). The CDR3 totals 13 residues. Trimming took off 5 bases at V and 5 bases at J, with 12 bases between the two ends. The CDR3 DNA is TGTGCCAGCAGTGATTACGTATTTACTGAAGCTTTCTTT. It encodes CASSDYVFTEAFF.

This clonotype was observed many times. This chain joins TRBV7-2 and TRBJ2-3; perhaps TRBD2 as D (5 bases). Trimming removed 2 bases from V and 10 bases from J, with 13 bases in between. The CDR3 sequence is 13 residues long. Germline-derived CDR1 and CDR2 are SGHTA and FQGNSA. Here the CDR3 reads CASSLQLEGSQYF. CDR3 nucleotide sequence: TGTGCCAGCAGCTTACAACTAGAAGGATCGCAGTATTTT.

This clonotype came up many times. The CDR3 region is CASSLQFTDEQYF. For the CDR3, the DNA is TGCGCCAGCAGCTTACAATTTACGGACGAGCAGTACTTC. This chain links TRBV5-1 with TRBJ2-7; no clear D gene. The CDR3 is 13 amino acids. CDR1 and CDR2 (germline): SGHRS, YFSETQ. With 2 bases removed from V and 5 bases from J, the gap between germline ends came to 11 bases.

J is TRBJ2-3 and V is TRBV12-3 or TRBV12-4; 9 bases fit TRBD1. The CDR3 totals 13 residues. Trimming took 6 bases from V and 2 from J; bases not matched to a gene: 0. The CDR3 spells CASRQGATDTQYF. CDR3 nucleotides: TGTGCCAGCAGACAGGGGGCCACAGATACGCAGTATTTT.

This clonotype was seen at least ten times. The chain joins TRBV12-3 or TRBV12-4 to TRBJ1-5, with a weak D call TRBD1 (6 bases). CDR3 length: 14 residues. Trimming shortened V by 3 bases and J by 4 bases, and 10 bases separated the two germline ends. The CDR3 region is CASSFGGTNQPQHF. Written as DNA, the CDR3 is TGTGCCAGCAGTTTTGGGGGCACGAATCAGCCCCAGCATTTT.

This CDR3 reads CASGLAIGTAREAFF. The DNA for the CDR3 is TGTGCCAGCGGACTTGCAATCGGGACAGCACGCGAAGCTTTCTTT. The chain carries TRBV28 and TRBJ1-1, with 7 bases identical to TRBD1. CDR1 and CDR2 (germline): MDHEN, SYDVKM. This CDR3 region has 15 residues. The ends lost 8 bases at V and 8 bases at J; junction bases unmatched: 17.

This clonotype was observed at least ten times. This chain joins TRBV20-1 and TRBJ2-1; D perhaps matches TRBD2 (6 bases). The CDR3 has 14 residues. V lost 3 bases and J 0 bases, leaving 9 bases between the germline ends. Germline CDR1 is DFQATT and CDR2 is SNEGSKA (reference sequence). The CDR3 region has the DNA TGCAGTGCTAGTTTGCGGGGCTCCTACAATGAGCAGTTCTTC. This sequence encodes CSASLRGSYNEQFF.

This clonotype was seen at least ten times. This rearrangement joins TRBV20-1 to TRBJ2-1; 10 positions match TRBD2. Germline trimming cut 1 base from V and 9 bases from J; bases unmatched to any gene: 9. The V gene's germline CDR1 is DFQATT and CDR2 SNEGSKA (reference sequence). The CDR3 runs to 15 residues. This chain's CDR3 is CSARVGAGGPSEQFF. The CDR3 region has the DNA TGCAGTGCTAGAGTTGGAGCGGGGGGGCCTAGTGAGCAGTTCTTC.

The table lists this clonotype with many counts. The chain recombines TRBV5-1 with TRBJ2-3; 12 positions agree with TRBD1. Per germline, CDR1 SGHRS and CDR2 YFSETQ. The CDR3 contains 17 residues. J lost 2 bases, V lost 4 bases, and 8 bases had no gene match. As DNA, the CDR3 is TGCGCCAGCAGCCCGGGACAGGGGGCGCCCCCCACAGATACGCAGTATTTT. It translates to CASSPGQGAPPTDTQYF.

The table lists this clonotype with many counts. CDR3 sequence reads: CASSLRTSVRTDTQYF. The CDR3 coding sequence is TGTGCCAGCAGCTTACGGACTAGCGTACGCACAGATACGCAGTATTTT. This sequence joins TRBV7-2 and TRBJ2-3; 9 bases match TRBD2. Germline lookup yields CDR1 SGHTA and CDR2 FQGNSA. V lost 2 bases, J lost 1 base, and 4 bases stayed unmatched. The CDR3 consists of 16 residues.

In this sample, this clonotype turned up many times. This CDR3 reads CASTLAGGRQETQYF. CDR3 DNA: TGTGCCAGCACCCTAGCGGGGGGCCGTCAAGAGACCCAGTACTTC. The chain is built from TRBV12-3 or TRBV12-4 and TRBJ2-5; 11 bases agree with TRBD2. The J segment lost 2 bases and the V segment lost 7 bases, leaving 6 bases of the junction unmatched. There are 15 residues in the CDR3.

The chain has TRBV12-3 or TRBV12-4 and TRBJ1-1, with D uncertain. V lost 5 bases to trimming and J lost 5 bases, with 18 bases between them. The CDR3 is made up of 15 amino acids. This chain's CDR3 is CASSPGDRGYTEAFF. In DNA form, the CDR3 reads TGTGCCAGCAGTCCCGGAGACCGGGGATATACTGAAGCTTTCTTT.

Many counts were recorded for this clonotype. The V gene is TRBV3-1, the J gene TRBJ1-5, with D uncertain. V lost 5 bases and J 6 bases, leaving 11 bases between the germline ends. Germline V lookup: CDR1 LGHDT, CDR2 YNNKEL (reference sequence). The CDR3 extends over 13 amino acids. This CDR3 is CASSKGSGQPQHF. CDR3 sequence (DNA): TGTGCCAGCAGCAAGGGAAGTGGTCAGCCCCAGCATTTT.

Ten or more counts support this clonotype. J is TRBJ2-1 and V is TRBV2, with D unclear. Germline values: CDR1 SNHLY, CDR2 FYNNEI. V lost 4 bases to trimming and J lost 10 bases, with 5 bases between them. The CDR3 consists of 10 residues. CDR3 sequence reads: CASSGVEQFF. CDR3 nucleotides: TGTGCCAGCAGTGGGGTGGAGCAGTTCTTC.

This clonotype appeared many times. The rearrangement joins TRBV6-1 to TRBJ2-5; 7 bases are a match to TRBD1. The CDR3 is 15 residues long. Germline assignment: CDR1 MNHNS and CDR2 SASEGT. V shed 6 bases and J 4 bases; nucleotides not matched to a gene: 11. CDR3 sequence: CASRTSGGRGETQYF. DNA for the CDR3: TGTGCCAGCAGAACATCAGGGGGTCGGGGAGAGACCCAGTACTTC.

The V call is TRBV7-6, the J call TRBJ2-5; D gene ambiguous. The length of the CDR3 is 14 residues. V lost 4 bases to trimming and J lost 5 bases, with 14 bases between them. The germline CDR1 and CDR2 sequences are SGHVS and FNYEAQ. This chain's CDR3 is CASSSVGKSETQYF. CDR3 DNA: TGTGCCAGCAGCTCCGTGGGGAAGTCGGAGACCCAGTACTTC.

Ten or more counts support this clonotype. V and J are TRBV15 and TRBJ2-3, with TRBD2 matching 7 bases. Trimming cost V 1 base and J 2 bases; bases outside gene matches: 3. CDR1 LNHNV and CDR2 YYDKDF come from the germline V gene (reference sequence). The CDR3 spans 15 residues. Here the CDR3 reads CATSRGEGYTDTQYF. The CDR3 coding sequence is TGTGCCACCAGCAGAGGGGAGGGGTACACAGATACGCAGTATTTT.